A selection of T cell receptor beta chains follows, all from one sample in a study of shared clonotypes between healthy human individuals. Profiling relied on immunoSEQ multiplex PCR, and the TCRdb table lists in-frame clones only, not all of them. The sample carries around 2,000,000 clones, about 92% recorded once. The specimen sequenced was naive CD8+ T cells from PBMCs. The receptors shown here come from a young man in good health. Some clones in this sample may be carry-over from other donors' samples. The CDR3 runs from the conserved cysteine through the conserved F or W. A D gene is named only where the DNA matches it firmly. A clone size is listed for some rows: how often the clone was seen (once, few, many), or a class if it is expanded.

clone size: once; V gene: TRBV7-8; J gene: TRBJ2-1; D gene: NA; CDR3 protein: CASSAPSVNEQFF; CDR3 DNA: TGTGCCAGCAGCGCCCCTAGCGTTAATGAGCAGTTCTTC
clone size: NA; V gene: TRBV4-3; J gene: TRBJ2-1; D gene: TRBD2; CDR3 protein: CASSQDHGTSGSNEQFF; CDR3 DNA: TGCGCCAGCAGCCAAGACCACGGGACTAGCGGGAGCAATGAGCAGTTCTTC
clone size: NA; V gene: TRBV6-5; J gene: TRBJ2-7; D gene: TRBD2; CDR3 protein: CASSTGLRLEQYF; CDR3 DNA: TGTGCCAGCAGTACGGGACTACGGCTCGAGCAGTACTTC
clone size: NA; V gene: TRBV12-5; J gene: TRBJ2-2; D gene: NA; CDR3 protein: CASGLVIGGELFF; CDR3 DNA: TGTGCTAGTGGTTTGGTAATCGGCGGGGAGCTGTTTTTT
clone size: NA; V gene: TRBV2; J gene: TRBJ2-1; D gene: TRBD2; CDR3 protein: CASTVGTSGTSSYNEQFF; CDR3 DNA: TGTGCCAGCACCGTGGGGACTAGCGGGACGAGCTCCTACAATGAGCAGTTCTTC
clone size: NA; V gene: TRBV27; J gene: TRBJ2-5; D gene: NA; CDR3 protein: CASSFRQQETQYF; CDR3 DNA: TGTGCCAGCAGTTTTCGGCAACAAGAGACCCAGTACTTC
clone size: NA; V gene: TRBV11-3; J gene: TRBJ2-1; D gene: NA; CDR3 protein: CASSLPRAGEQFF; CDR3 DNA: TGTGCCAGCAGCTTGCCCCGAGCGGGTGAGCAGTTCTTC
clone size: NA; V gene: TRBV7-9; J gene: TRBJ2-1; D gene: NA; CDR3 protein: CASSLVFGTASSYNEQFF; CDR3 DNA: TGTGCCAGCAGCTTAGTTTTCGGGACTGCCAGCTCCTACAATGAGCAGTTCTTC
clone size: NA; V gene: TRBV10-3; J gene: TRBJ2-7; D gene: TRBD1; CDR3 protein: CAGGQGDEQYF; CDR3 DNA: TGTGCGGGCGGACAGGGCGACGAGCAGTACTTC
clone size: NA; V gene: TRBV25-1; J gene: TRBJ2-5; D gene: NA; CDR3 protein: CASSWETQYF; CDR3 DNA: TGTGCCAGCAGCTGGGAGACCCAGTACTTC
clone size: NA; V gene: TRBV6-5; J gene: TRBJ2-2; D gene: NA; CDR3 protein: CASRDSSGGELFF; CDR3 DNA: TGTGCCAGCAGGGACTCATCCGGCGGGGAGCTGTTTTTT
clone size: NA; V gene: TRBV5-1; J gene: TRBJ2-3; D gene: TRBD1; CDR3 protein: CASSFIVVWDRSSTDTQYF; CDR3 DNA: TGCGCCAGCAGCTTTATTGTAGTTTGGGACAGGTCTAGCACAGATACGCAGTATTTT
clone size: few; V gene: TRBV7-9; J gene: TRBJ2-3; D gene: TRBD2; CDR3 protein: CASSSRTSGRTSTDTQYF; CDR3 DNA: TGTGCCAGCAGCTCCCGGACTAGCGGGAGGACCAGCACAGATACGCAGTATTTT
clone size: NA; V gene: TRBV7-9; J gene: TRBJ1-5; D gene: NA; CDR3 protein: CASSFIGGSNQPQHF; CDR3 DNA: TGTGCCAGCAGCTTTATAGGGGGAAGCAATCAGCCCCAGCATTTT
clone size: NA; V gene: TRBV5-4; J gene: TRBJ2-4; D gene: NA; CDR3 protein: CASSPWPGDIQYF; CDR3 DNA: TGTGCCAGCAGCCCCTGGCCGGGGGACATTCAGTACTTC
clone size: NA; V gene: TRBV28; J gene: TRBJ2-7; D gene: NA; CDR3 protein: CASSLRPHEQYF; CDR3 DNA: TGTGCCAGCAGTTTAAGACCCCACGAGCAGTACTTC
clone size: NA; V gene: TRBV7-9; J gene: TRBJ2-7; D gene: TRBD2; CDR3 protein: CASSSPTSGVSSYEQYF; CDR3 DNA: TGTGCCAGCAGCTCTCCGACTAGCGGGGTTAGCTCCTACGAGCAGTACTTC
clone size: NA; V gene: TRBV9; J gene: TRBJ2-4; D gene: TRBD1; CDR3 protein: CASSAGQGAGKNIQYF; CDR3 DNA: TGTGCCAGCAGCGCGGGACAGGGGGCAGGCAAAAACATTCAGTACTTC